These T cell receptor beta chains were read from a single sample in a study of breast tumors, draining lymph nodes, adjacent tissues. TCRdb redid the calling of the multiplex PCR reads with MiXCR, one entry per CDR3 protein. This table has 120,000 or so distinct CDR3 sequences, less than 20% appearing once. Input material: axillary lymph node tissue. These receptors all come from a female donor with breast cancer. Some clones in this sample may be carry-over from other donors' samples. Each CDR3 is given without its conserved first and last residue.

>TRBV24-1|TRBJ2-1
ATLTGTEGDNEQF
>TRBV5-1|TRBJ2-1
ASRVASGNNEQF
>TRBV6-2/TRBV6-3|TRBJ2-3
ASSYAGADTQY
>TRBV20-1|TRBJ2-5
SARGGFTSGGAGETQY
>TRBV12-3/TRBV12-4|TRBJ2-2
ASSLVRLGELF
>TRBV3-1|TRBJ2-7
ASSLGSYEQY
>TRBV7-6|TRBJ2-2
ASSLVAGIVTGELF
>TRBV11-2|TRBJ1-5
ASTDGGNQPQH
>TRBV20-1|TRBJ2-7
SAGTSYEQY
>TRBV2|TRBJ2-5
ASSEGEKETQY
>TRBV6-6|TRBJ2-7
ASSFGGRDTYEQY
>TRBV3-1|TRBJ2-1
ASSPIGGGEQF
>TRBV4-2|TRBJ2-4
ASSQDGLAGNIQY
>TRBV18|TRBJ1-1
ASSPGRANTEAF
>TRBV10-1|TRBJ2-7
ASSDGTGKHEQY
>TRBV4-1|TRBJ2-5
ASSQPGLAGGHQETQY
>TRBV20-1|TRBJ2-2
SAREVRLSATGELF
>TRBV29-1|TRBJ1-2
SVRDREAGGYT
>TRBV7-2|TRBJ2-3
ASSLLPSGSSSTDTQY